This T cell receptor (beta chain) was observed in a study of control samples from healthy donors and cancer patients. TCRdb's copy holds only in-frame clones and misses some; the assay was immunoSEQ multiplex PCR. The sample has 150,000 to 200,000 clones; 70% to 90% are singletons. Germline CDR1 reads MNHEY; CDR2 reads SVGAGI. The V end was cut by 5 bases, the J end by 4 bases, with 15 bases between. The CDR3 totals 15 residues. This clone was seen a few times. The chain links TRBV6-5 to TRBJ1-5, with D perhaps matching TRBD1 (6 bases). The TCR sequence derives from a man aged 18 to 35 in good health. The sample consisted of blood. The CDR3 spells CASSPQGIGNQPQHF. In DNA form, the CDR3 reads TGTGCCAGCAGTCCACAGGGTATAGGGAATCAGCCCCAGCATTTT.